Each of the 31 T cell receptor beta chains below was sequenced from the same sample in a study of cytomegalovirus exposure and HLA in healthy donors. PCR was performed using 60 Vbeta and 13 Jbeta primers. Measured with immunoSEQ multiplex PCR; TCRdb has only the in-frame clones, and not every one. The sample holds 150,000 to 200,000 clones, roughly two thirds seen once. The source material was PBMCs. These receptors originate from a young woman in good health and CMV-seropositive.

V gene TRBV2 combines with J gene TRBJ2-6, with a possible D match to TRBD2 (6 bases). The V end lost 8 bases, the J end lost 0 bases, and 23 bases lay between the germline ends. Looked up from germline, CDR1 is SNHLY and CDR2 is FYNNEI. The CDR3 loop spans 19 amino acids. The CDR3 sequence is CASREFQSRAFSGANVLTF. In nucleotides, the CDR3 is TGTGCCAGCCGGGAGTTCCAAAGTCGCGCGTTCTCTGGGGCCAACGTCCTGACTTTC.

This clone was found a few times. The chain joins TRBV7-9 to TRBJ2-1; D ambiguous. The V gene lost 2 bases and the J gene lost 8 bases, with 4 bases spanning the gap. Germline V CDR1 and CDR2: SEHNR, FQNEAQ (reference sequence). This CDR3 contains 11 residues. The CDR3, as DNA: TGTGCCAGCAGCTTAATCGATGAGCAGTTCTTC. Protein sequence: CASSLIDEQFF.

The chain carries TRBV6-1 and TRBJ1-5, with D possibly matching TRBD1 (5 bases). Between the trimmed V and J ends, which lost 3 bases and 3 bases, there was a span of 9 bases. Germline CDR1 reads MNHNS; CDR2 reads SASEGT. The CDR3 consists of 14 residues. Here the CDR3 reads CASSDVQANQPQHF. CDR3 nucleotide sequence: TGTGCCAGCAGTGATGTACAGGCCAATCAGCCCCAGCATTTT.

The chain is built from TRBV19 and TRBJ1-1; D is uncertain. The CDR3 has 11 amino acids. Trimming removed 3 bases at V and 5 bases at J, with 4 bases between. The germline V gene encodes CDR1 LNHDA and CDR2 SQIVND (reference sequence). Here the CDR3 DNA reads TGTGCCAGTAGTATCCAAACTGAAGCTTTCTTT. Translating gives CASSIQTEAFF. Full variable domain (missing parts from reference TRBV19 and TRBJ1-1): DGGITQSPKYLFRKEGQNVTLSCEQNLNHDAMYWYRQDPGQGLRLIYYSQIVNDFQKGDIAEGYSVSREKKESFPLTVTSAQKNPTAFYLCASSIQTEAFFGQGTRLTVV.

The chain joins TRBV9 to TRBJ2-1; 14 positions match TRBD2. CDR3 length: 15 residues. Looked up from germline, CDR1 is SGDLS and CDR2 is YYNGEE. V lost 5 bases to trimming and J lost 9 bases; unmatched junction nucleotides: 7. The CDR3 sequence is CASSVTGTSGSEQFF. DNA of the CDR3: TGTGCCAGCAGTGTCACCGGGACTAGCGGGAGTGAGCAGTTCTTC. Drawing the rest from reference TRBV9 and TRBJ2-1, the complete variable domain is DSGVTQTPKHLITATGQRVTLRCSPRSGDLSVYWYQQSLDQGLQFLIQYYNGEERAKGNILERFSAQQFPDLHSELNLSSLELGDSALYFCASSVTGTSGSEQFFGPGTRLTVL.

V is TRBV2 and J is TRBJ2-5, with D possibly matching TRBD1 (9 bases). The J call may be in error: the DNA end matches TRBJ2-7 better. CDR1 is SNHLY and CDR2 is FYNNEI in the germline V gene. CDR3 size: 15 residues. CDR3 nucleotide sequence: TGTGCCAGCAGTGATAGCGGGACAGGGCCCTACGAGCAGTACTTC. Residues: CASSDSGTGPYEQYF.

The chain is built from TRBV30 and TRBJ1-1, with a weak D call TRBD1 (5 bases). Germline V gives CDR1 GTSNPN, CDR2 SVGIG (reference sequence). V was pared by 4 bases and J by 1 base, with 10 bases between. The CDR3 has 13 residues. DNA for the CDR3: TGTGCCTGGAAATTCCAGGGGAACACTGAAGCTTTCTTT. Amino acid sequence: CAWKFQGNTEAFF.

CDR3 coding DNA: TGCGCCAGCCGGGACAGATCTAACTATGGCTACACCTTC. This translates into CASRDRSNYGYTF. The chain combines TRBV5-1 with TRBJ1-2, with 7 bases that match TRBD1. The CDR3 runs to 13 residues. Per germline, CDR1 SGHRS and CDR2 YFSETQ. The V and J ends lost 7 bases and 0 bases, in that order; junction bases with no gene match: 3.

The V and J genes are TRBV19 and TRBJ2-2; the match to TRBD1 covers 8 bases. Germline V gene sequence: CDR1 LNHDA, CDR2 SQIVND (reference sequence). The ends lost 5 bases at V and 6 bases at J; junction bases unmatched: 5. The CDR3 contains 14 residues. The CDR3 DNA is TGTGCCAGTAGTTTGACAGGGGCGGCCGGGGAGCTGTTTTTT. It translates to CASSLTGAAGELFF.

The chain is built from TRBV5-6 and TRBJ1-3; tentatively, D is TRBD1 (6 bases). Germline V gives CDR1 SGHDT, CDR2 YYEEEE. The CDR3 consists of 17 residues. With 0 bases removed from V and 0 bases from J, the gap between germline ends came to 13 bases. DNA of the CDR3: TGTGCCAGCAGCTTGGGACCTACAGGGTTCTCTGGAAACACCATATATTTT. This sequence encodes CASSLGPTGFSGNTIYF.

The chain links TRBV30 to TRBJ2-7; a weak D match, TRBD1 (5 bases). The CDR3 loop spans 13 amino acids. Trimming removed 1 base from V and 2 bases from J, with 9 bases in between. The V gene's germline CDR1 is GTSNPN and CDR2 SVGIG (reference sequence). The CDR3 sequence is CAWSETETYEQYF. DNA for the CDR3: TGTGCCTGGAGTGAGACAGAGACCTACGAGCAGTACTTC.

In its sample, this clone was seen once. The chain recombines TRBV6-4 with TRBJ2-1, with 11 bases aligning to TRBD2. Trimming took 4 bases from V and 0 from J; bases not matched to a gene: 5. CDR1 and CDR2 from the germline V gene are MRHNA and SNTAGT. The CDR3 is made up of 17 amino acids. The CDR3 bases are TGTGCCAGCAGTGCGGTAGCGGGGGGGAGCTCCTACAATGAGCAGTTCTTC. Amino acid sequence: CASSAVAGGSSYNEQFF.

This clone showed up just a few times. This CDR3 reads CASSIGERTGSKNIQYF. DNA for the CDR3: TGTGCCAGTAGTATCGGGGAGAGAACGGGAAGCAAAAACATTCAGTACTTC. The chain couples TRBV19 to TRBJ2-4, with a weak D call TRBD2 (5 bases). The germline CDR1 and CDR2 sequences are LNHDA and SQIVND (reference sequence). V gave up 3 bases and J gave up 3 bases, with 18 bases separating them. The CDR3 totals 17 residues.

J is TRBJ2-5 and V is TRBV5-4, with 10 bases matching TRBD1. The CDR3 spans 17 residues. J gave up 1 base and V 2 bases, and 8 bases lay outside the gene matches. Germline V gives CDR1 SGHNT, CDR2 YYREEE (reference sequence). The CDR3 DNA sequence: TGTGCCAGCAGCTTCCCGGGGACAGGGGAAATCCAAGAGACCCAGTACTTC. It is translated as CASSFPGTGEIQETQYF.

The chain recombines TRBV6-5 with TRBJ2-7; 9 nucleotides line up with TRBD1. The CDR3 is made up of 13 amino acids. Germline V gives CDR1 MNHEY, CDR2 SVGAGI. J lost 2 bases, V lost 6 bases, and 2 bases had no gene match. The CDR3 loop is CASRRTGAYEQYF. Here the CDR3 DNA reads TGTGCCAGCAGGAGGACAGGGGCCTACGAGCAGTACTTC.

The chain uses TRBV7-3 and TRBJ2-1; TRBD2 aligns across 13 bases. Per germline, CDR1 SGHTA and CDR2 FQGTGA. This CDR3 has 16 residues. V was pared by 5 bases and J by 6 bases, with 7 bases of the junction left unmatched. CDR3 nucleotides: TGTGCCAGCAGCCCCACCGGGACTAGCGGGACCAATGAGCAGTTCTTC. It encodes CASSPTGTSGTNEQFF.

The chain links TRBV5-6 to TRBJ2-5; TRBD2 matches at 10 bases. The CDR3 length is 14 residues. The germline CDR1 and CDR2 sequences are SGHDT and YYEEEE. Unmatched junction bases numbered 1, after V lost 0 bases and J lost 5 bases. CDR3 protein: CASSLASGGETQYF. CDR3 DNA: TGTGCCAGCAGCTTGGCTAGCGGGGGCGAGACCCAGTACTTC.

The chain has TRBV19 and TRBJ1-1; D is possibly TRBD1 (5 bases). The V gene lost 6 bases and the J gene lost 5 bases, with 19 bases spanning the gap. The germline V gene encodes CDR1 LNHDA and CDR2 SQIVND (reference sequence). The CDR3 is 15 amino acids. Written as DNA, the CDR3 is TGTGCCAGTAGCGTAGGGGTGCGGGGAAGTACTGAAGCTTTCTTT. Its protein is CASSVGVRGSTEAFF.

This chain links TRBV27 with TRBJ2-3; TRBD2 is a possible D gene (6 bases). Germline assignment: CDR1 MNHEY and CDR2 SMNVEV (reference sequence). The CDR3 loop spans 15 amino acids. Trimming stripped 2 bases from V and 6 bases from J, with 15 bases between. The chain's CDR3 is CASSLISGRRDTQYF. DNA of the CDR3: TGTGCCAGCAGTTTAATTTCCGGGAGAAGGGATACGCAGTATTTT.

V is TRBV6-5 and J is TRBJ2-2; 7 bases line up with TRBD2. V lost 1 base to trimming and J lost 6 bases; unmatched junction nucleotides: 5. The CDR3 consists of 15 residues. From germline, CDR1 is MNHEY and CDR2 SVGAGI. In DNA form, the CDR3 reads TGTGCCAGCAGTTACTACGGGGGGATGGCCGGGGAGCTGTTTTTT. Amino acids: CASSYYGGMAGELFF.

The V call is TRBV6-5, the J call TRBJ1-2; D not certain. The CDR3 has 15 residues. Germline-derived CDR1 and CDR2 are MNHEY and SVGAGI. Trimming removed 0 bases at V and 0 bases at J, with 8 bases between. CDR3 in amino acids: CASSYSAEANYGYTF. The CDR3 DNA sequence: TGTGCCAGCAGTTACTCGGCAGAGGCTAACTATGGCTACACCTTC.

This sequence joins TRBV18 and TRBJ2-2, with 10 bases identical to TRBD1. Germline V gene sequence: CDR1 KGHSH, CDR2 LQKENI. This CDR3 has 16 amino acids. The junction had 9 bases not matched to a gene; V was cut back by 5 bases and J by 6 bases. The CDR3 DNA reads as TGTGCCAGCTCATCAGGGACAGGGGTTAGAGCCGGGGAGCTGTTTTTT. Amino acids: CASSSGTGVRAGELFF.

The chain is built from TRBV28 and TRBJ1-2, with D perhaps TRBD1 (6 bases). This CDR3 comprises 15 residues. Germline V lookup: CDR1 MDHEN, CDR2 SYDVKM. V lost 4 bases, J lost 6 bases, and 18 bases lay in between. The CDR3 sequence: CASSSMGAGKNGYTF. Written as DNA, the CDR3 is TGTGCCAGCAGTTCAATGGGGGCAGGGAAGAATGGCTACACCTTC.

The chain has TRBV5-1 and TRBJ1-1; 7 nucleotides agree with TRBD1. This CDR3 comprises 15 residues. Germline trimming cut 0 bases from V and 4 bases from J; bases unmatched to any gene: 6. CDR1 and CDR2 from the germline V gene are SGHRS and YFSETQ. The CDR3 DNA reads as TGCGCCAGCAGCTTGGAGTGGCAGGGGGGCACTGAAGCTTTCTTT. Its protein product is CASSLEWQGGTEAFF. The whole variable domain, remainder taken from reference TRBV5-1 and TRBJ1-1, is KAGVTQTPRYLIKTRGQQVTLSCSPISGHRSVSWYQQTPGQGLQFLFEYFSETQRNKGNFPGRFSGRQFSNSRSEMNVSTLELGDSALYLCASSLEWQGGTEAFFGQGTRLTVV.

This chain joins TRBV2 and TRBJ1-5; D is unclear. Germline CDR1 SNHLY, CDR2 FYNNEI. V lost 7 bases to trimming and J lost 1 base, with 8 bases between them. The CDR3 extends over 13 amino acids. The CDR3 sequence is CASTVFSNQPQHF. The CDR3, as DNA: TGTGCCAGCACGGTGTTCAGCAATCAGCCCCAGCATTTT.

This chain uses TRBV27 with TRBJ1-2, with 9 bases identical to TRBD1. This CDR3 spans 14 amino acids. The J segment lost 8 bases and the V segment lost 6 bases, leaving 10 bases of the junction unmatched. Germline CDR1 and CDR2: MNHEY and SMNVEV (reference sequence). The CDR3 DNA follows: TGTGCCAGCAGAGTGAGAACAGGGGGCAAAGGCTACACCTTC. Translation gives CASRVRTGGKGYTF.

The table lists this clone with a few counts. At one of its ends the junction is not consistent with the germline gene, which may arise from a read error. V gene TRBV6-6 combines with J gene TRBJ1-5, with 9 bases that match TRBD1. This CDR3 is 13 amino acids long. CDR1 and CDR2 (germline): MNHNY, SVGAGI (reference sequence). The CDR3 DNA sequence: TGTGCCAGCAGGGGACAGGGTAATCGGCCCCAGCATTTT. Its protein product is CASRGQGNRPQHF.

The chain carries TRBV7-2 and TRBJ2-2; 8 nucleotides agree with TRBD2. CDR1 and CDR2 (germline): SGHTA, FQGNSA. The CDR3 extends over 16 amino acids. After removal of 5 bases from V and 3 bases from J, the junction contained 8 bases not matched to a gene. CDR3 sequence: CASSRPRRGDTGELFF. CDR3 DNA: TGTGCCAGCAGCCGACCCAGGCGGGGGGACACCGGGGAGCTGTTTTTT.

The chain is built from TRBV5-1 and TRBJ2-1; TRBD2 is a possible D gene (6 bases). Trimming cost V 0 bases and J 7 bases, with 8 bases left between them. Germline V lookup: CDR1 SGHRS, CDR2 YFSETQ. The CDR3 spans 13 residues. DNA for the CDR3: TGCGCCAGCAGCTTGGAGACTAGAAATGAGCAGTTCTTC. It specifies CASSLETRNEQFF.

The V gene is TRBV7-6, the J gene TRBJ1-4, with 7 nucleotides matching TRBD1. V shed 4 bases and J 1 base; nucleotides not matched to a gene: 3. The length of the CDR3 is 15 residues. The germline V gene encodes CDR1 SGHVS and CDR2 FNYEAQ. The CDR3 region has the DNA TGTGCCAGCAGCTCCCACAGGGGAACTAATGAAAAACTGTTTTTT. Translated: CASSSHRGTNEKLFF.

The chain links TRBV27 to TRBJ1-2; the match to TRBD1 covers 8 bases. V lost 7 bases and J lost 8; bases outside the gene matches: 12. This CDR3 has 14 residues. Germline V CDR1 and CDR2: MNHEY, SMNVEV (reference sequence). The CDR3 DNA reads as TGTGCCAGCACCGGACAGGGCCCCCATAAGGGCTACACCTTC. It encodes CASTGQGPHKGYTF.